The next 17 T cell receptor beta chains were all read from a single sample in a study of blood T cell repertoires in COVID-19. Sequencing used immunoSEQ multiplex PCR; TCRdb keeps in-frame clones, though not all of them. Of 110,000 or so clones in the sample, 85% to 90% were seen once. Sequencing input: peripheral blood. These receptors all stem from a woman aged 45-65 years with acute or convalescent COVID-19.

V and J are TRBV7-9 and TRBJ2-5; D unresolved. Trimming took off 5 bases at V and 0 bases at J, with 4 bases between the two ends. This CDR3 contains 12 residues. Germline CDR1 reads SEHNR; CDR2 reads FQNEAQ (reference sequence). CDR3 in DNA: TGTGCCAGCAGCCGAGACCAAGAGACCCAGTACTTC. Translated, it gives CASSRDQETQYF.

The CDR3 here is CASSLLANEKLFF. The CDR3 DNA reads as TGTGCCAGCAGTCTTCTAGCCAATGAAAAACTGTTTTTT. The V and J genes are TRBV6-5 and TRBJ1-4; D is undetermined. The V and J ends lost 5 bases and 5 bases respectively, with 9 bases between them. This CDR3 has 13 residues. CDR1 is MNHEY and CDR2 is SVGAGI in the germline V gene.

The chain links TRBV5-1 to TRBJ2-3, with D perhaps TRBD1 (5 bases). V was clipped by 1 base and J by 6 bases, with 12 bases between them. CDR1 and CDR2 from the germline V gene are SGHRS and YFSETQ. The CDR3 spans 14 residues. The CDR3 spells CASSLSQGEDTQYF. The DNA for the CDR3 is TGCGCCAGCAGCTTGTCCCAGGGTGAGGATACGCAGTATTTT.

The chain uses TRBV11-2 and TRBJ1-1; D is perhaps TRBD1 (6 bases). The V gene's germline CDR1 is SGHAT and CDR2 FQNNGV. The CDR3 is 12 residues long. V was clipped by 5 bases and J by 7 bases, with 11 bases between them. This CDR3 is CASSPGQLEAFF. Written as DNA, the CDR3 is TGTGCCAGCAGCCCCGGACAGCTTGAAGCTTTCTTT.

DNA of the CDR3: TGTGCCAGCACCCCAAGCGGGCAGGGCGAAGAGACCCAGTACTTC. Translated: CASTPSGQGEETQYF. V usage is TRBV25-1 and J usage is TRBJ2-5; perhaps TRBD2 as D (6 bases). The CDR3 runs to 15 residues. Between the trimmed V and J ends, which lost 7 bases and 3 bases, there was a span of 18 bases. Germline V gene data show CDR1 as MGHDK and CDR2 as SYGVNS.

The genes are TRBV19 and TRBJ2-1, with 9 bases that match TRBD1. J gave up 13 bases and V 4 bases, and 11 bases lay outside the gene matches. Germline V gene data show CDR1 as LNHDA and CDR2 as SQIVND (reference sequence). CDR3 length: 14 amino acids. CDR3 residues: CASSSSNRGRIQFF. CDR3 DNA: TGTGCCAGTAGTAGCTCGAACAGGGGGCGCATCCAGTTCTTC. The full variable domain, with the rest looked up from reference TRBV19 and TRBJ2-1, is DGGITQSPKYLFRKEGQNVTLSCEQNLNHDAMYWYRQDPGQGLRLIYYSQIVNDFQKGDIAEGYSVSREKKESFPLTVTSAQKNPTAFYLCASSSSNRGRIQFFGPGTRLTVL.

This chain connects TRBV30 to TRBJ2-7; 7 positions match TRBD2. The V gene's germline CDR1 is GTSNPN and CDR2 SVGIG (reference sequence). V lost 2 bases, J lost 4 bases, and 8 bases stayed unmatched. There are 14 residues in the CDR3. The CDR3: CAWSWDQAGYEQYF. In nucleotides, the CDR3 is TGTGCCTGGAGTTGGGACCAAGCGGGATACGAGCAGTACTTC. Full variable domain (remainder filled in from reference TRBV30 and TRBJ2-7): SQTIHQWPATLVQPVGSPLSLECTVEGTSNPNLYWYRQAAGRGLQLLFYSVGIGQISSEVPQNLSASRPQDRQFILSSKKLLLSDSGFYLCAWSWDQAGYEQYFGPGTRLTVT.

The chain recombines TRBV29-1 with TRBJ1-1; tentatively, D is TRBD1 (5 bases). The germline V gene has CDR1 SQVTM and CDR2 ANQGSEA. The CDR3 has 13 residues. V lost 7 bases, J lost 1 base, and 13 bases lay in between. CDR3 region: CSARTQTNTEAFF. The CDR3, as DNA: TGCAGCGCCCGGACACAGACGAACACTGAAGCTTTCTTT.

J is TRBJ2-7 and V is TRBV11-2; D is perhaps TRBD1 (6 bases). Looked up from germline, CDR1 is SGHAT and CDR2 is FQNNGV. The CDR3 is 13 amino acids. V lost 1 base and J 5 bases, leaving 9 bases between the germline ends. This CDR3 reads CASSLVPGDEQYF. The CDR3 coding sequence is TGTGCCAGCAGCTTAGTTCCAGGGGACGAGCAGTACTTC. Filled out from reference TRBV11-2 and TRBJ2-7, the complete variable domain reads EAGVAQSPRYKIIEKRQSVAFWCNPISGHATLYWYQQILGQGPKLLIQFQNNGVVDDSQLPKDRFSAERLKGVDSTLKIQPAKLEDSAVYLCASSLVPGDEQYFGPGTRLTVT.

The CDR3 reads CASSDSFGEQYF. In nucleotides, the CDR3 is TGTGCCAGCAGTGACAGTTTTGGCGAGCAGTACTTC. This chain joins TRBV27 and TRBJ2-7; a possible D gene is TRBD1 (5 bases). CDR3 length equals 12 residues. CDR1 and CDR2 from the germline V gene are MNHEY and SMNVEV (reference sequence). Deletions cut 5 bases from V and 6 bases from J, with 11 bases between.

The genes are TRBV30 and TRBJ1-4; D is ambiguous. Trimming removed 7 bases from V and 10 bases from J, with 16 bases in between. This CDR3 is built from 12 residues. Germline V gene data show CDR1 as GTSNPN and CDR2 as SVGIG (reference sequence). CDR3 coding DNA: TGTGCCTCTGACGTGGAGATGGGAAAACTGTTTTTT. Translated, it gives CASDVEMGKLFF. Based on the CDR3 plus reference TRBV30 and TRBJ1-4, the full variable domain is SQTIHQWPATLVQPVGSPLSLECTVEGTSNPNLYWYRQAAGRGLQLLFYSVGIGQISSEVPQNLSASRPQDRQFILSSKKLLLSDSGFYLCASDVEMGKLFFGSGTQLSVL.

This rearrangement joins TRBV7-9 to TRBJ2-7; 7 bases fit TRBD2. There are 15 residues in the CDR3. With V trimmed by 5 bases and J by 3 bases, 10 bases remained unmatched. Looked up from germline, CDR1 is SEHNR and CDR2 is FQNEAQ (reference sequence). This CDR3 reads CASSTPRGGNYEQYF. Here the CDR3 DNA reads TGTGCCAGCAGCACCCCCCGCGGGGGAAACTACGAGCAGTACTTC.

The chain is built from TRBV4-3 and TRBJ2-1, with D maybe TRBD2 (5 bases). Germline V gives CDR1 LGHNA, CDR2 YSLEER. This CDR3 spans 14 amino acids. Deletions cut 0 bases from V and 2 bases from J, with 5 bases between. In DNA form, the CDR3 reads TGCGCCAGCAGCCAAGAACTAGCCTACAATGAGCAGTTCTTC. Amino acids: CASSQELAYNEQFF.

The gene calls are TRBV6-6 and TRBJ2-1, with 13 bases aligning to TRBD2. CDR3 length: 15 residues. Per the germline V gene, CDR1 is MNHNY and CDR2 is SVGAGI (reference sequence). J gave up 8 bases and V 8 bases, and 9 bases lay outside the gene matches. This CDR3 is CASWTSGSGGDEQFF. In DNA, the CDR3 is TGTGCCAGCTGGACTAGCGGGAGTGGGGGAGATGAGCAGTTCTTC.

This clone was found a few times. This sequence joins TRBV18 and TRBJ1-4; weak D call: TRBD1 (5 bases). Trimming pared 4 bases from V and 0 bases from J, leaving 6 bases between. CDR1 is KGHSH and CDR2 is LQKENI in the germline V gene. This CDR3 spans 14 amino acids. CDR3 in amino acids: CASSQGPTNEKLFF. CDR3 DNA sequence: TGTGCCAGCTCACAGGGGCCAACTAATGAAAAACTGTTTTTT.

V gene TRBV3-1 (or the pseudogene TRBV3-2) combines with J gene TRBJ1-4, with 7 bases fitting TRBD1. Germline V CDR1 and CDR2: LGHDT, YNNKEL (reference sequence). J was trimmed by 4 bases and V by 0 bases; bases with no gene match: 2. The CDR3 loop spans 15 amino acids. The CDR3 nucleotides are TGTGCCAGCAGCCAAGACTCAGGGGGTAATGAAAAACTGTTTTTT. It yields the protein CASSQDSGGNEKLFF.

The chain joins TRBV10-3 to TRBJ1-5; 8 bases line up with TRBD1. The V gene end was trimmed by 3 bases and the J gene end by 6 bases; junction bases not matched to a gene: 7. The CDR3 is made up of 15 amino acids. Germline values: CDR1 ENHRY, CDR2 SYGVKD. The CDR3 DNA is TGTGCCATCAGTGACGGACAGGGCGTAGGTCAGCCCCAGCATTTT. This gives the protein CAISDGQGVGQPQHF.